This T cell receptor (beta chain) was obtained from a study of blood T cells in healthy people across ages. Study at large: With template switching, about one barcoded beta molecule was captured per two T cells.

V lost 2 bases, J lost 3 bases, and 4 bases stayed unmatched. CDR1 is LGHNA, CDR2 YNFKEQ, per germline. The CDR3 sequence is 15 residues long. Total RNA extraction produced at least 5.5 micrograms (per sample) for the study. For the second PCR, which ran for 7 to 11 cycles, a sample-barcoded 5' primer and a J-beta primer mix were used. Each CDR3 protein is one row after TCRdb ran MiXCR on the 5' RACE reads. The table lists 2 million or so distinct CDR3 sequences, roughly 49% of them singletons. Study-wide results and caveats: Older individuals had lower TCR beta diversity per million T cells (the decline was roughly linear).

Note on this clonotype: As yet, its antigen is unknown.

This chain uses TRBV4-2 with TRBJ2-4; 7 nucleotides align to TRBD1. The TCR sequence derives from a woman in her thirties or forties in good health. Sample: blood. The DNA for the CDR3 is TGTGCCAGCAGCCAAACAGGGGTCGGCAAAAACATTCAGTACTTC. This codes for CASSQTGVGKNIQYF.